This T cell receptor (beta chain) derives from a study of T cell responses to AZD1222 COVID-19 vaccine. The study, taken as a whole, reports: No repertoire was sampled before or during the peak T cell response, only after it. The breadth and depth of Spike-specific TCRs increased once two AZD1222 doses had been given. Spike as a whole was targeted by vaccine-associated CD4 TCRs, dominant at 160-218 and 743-854. Just five to seven people given AZD1222 tested seropositive at baseline.

On this clone itself: Its specificity is not known.

V was shortened by 1 base and J by 0 bases, with 7 bases between the two germline ends. The CDR3 is 15 amino acids. Germline V gene data show CDR1 as SGHDN and CDR2 as FVKESK. Profiled with immunoSEQ multiplex PCR; TCRdb holds only in-frame clones, not every one. This sample has some 110,000 clones, with approximately 89% found just once. This specimen was peripheral blood, taken 28 days after the second AZD1222 dose. V usage is TRBV14 and J usage is TRBJ1-5; D is uncertain. The clonotype comes from an adult who received the AZD1222 COVID-19 vaccine. This CDR3 is CASSQVTVSNQPQHF. DNA of the CDR3: TGTGCCAGCAGCCAAGTAACAGTTAGCAATCAGCCCCAGCATTTT.